This entry is about one TCR beta chain. What antigen it recognizes has not been identified. No much larger clonotype is one base removed from it; base qualities were not supplied. Trimming accounts for 5 bases at V and 6 bases at J, while the number of junction bases matched to no gene is 9. Counted from cysteine to phenylalanine, this CDR3 has 15 amino acids. Here the CDR3 DNA is all that survives: 45 bases in frame from base 1. CDR1 and CDR2 are drawn from the germline V gene (reference sequence): LNHDA, SQIVND. The sample comes from a study of blood T cell repertoires in COVID-19 (dated by TCRdb to between 2020 and 2021). Study-wide context: Samples covering the acute and convalescent phases of COVID-19 were provided by collaborators in the United States, Italy and Spain. The dataset comprised deeply sampled blood TCRbeta repertoires from subjects exposed to, actively infected with, or recovered from COVID-19. Where available, HLA class I and class II types were taken from metadata supplied by the sample provider and were not determined by assay-based typing. A freely available public database, intended as a resource for researchers studying the immune response to SARS-CoV-2, is where the repertoires were released. The samples were drawn from the first 160 participants of the ongoing ImmuneRACE study and from over 950 subjects provided by 6 global collaborators. The material from the prospective study consisted of cDNA or gDNA derived from T cells, B-cell-depleted T cells, or PBMCs. A de-identified subject ID, COVID-19 status, age in years and sex were almost always included in the sample metadata.

General conclusions and limits of the study: Clinical and demographic metadata were provided uncurated, with the amount varying by source and participant.

The collaborating institutions used their own protocols to collect whole blood in K2EDTA tubes. For TCRbeta analysis, collaborators shipped samples as frozen whole blood, isolated PBMCs, or DNA extracted from either of those sample types. TCRbeta CDR3 regions were amplified from genomic DNA using the immunoSEQ Assay, a bias-controlled multiplex PCR. In the authors' own workflow: Nucleated cell counts per sample were estimated from amplification of reference gene primers within the assay. To quantify the absolute abundance of each unique TCRbeta CDR3 rearrangement, sequence reads were collapsed and filtered. Productive Simpson clonality was computed per sample as the square root of Simpson's diversity index over productive rearrangements. Held by TCRdb, this immuneACCESS table contains in-frame sequences only and omits some clones. Under half of the omission traces to an unresolved V gene where checked; the cause of the rest is unknown. V, J and clone size reflect that table, while D and trimming were determined from the DNA. This sample gives over 100,000 clones in total; about 85% of them show up just once. The ten largest make up approximately 1.5% of the sample.

The sequenced material came from peripheral blood. Here the chain combines TRBV19 and TRBJ1-5; 8 central nucleotides agree with TRBD1. This TCR was recovered from a man aged 40-50 years with acute or convalescent COVID-19. The sequenced DNA is TGTGCCAGTAGTTACCAGGGGGCCAGTGTTCAGCCCCAGCATTTT. Translated, this is CASSYQGASVQPQHF.